One and the same sample provided the 23 T cell receptor beta chains below, sequenced in a study of blood T cell repertoires in COVID-19. TCRdb keeps only in-frame clones here, not all; method: immunoSEQ multiplex PCR. This table has some 320,000 clones, 90% appearing once. Material for sequencing was PBMCs or T cells enriched from blood (not recorded which). The receptors shown here come from a man in his 60s who had recovered from COVID-19.

Regarding this clone: Other DNA sequences in this sample translate to the same CDR3. The V and J genes are TRBV18 and TRBJ2-1; 7 bases align to TRBD2. There are 13 residues in the CDR3. V was pared by 3 bases and J by 7 bases, with 3 bases of the junction left unmatched. CDR1 KGHSH and CDR2 LQKENI come from the germline V gene. The CDR3 DNA sequence: TGTGCCAGCTCACCGGGGGGGAGAAATGAGCAGTTCTTC. Encoded protein: CASSPGGRNEQFF.

The CDR3 bases are TGTGCCAGCAGCAGGATCAGGGGCGCTAATGAAAAACTGTTTTTT. It translates to CASSRIRGANEKLFF. This sequence joins TRBV7-9 and TRBJ1-4, with D maybe TRBD1 (6 bases). The CDR3 has 15 amino acids. V was pared by 5 bases and J by 3 bases, with 13 bases between. CDR1 and CDR2 (germline): SEHNR, FQNEAQ (reference sequence).

The rearrangement uses TRBV12-3 or TRBV12-4 and TRBJ1-2; perhaps TRBD1 as D (5 bases). The length of the CDR3 is 13 residues. Trimming took 3 bases from V and 7 from J, leaving 12 bases between them. CDR3 nucleotides: TGTGCCAGCAGTTTTAGGGGATGGGCTGGCTACACCTTC. Protein product: CASSFRGWAGYTF.

The genes are TRBV27 and TRBJ2-2, with 7 bases aligning to TRBD2. J lost 5 bases, V lost 1 base, and 4 bases had no gene match. The CDR3 loop spans 15 amino acids. Germline CDR1 is MNHEY and CDR2 is SMNVEV (reference sequence). CDR3 region: CASSLFGGFTGELFF. The DNA of the CDR3 is TGTGCCAGCAGTTTATTCGGGGGGTTTACCGGGGAGCTGTTTTTT.

The chain recombines TRBV19 with TRBJ2-1, with D possibly TRBD1 on 7 matching bases. CDR1 is LNHDA and CDR2 is SQIVND in the germline V gene (reference sequence). This CDR3 is built from 15 residues. V was cut by 4 bases and J by 5 bases, with 15 bases left in between. The DNA for the CDR3 is TGTGCCAGTAGTACCCAGGGGGGCCAAGACAATGAGCAGTTCTTC. Its translation: CASSTQGGQDNEQFF.

The chain joins TRBV19 to TRBJ1-1; 8 bases fit TRBD1. Losses at the gene ends were 6 bases for V and 5 bases for J; bases not matched to a gene: 8. The CDR3 is 14 residues long. Looked up from germline, CDR1 is LNHDA and CDR2 is SQIVND (reference sequence). CDR3 in amino acids: CASRGLTGDTEAFF. CDR3 sequence (DNA): TGTGCCAGTAGAGGATTGACAGGGGATACTGAAGCTTTCTTT.

The gene calls are TRBV7-9 and TRBJ2-5, with D possibly being TRBD1 (5 bases). This CDR3 comprises 15 residues. The germline V and J ends were trimmed by 4 bases and 5 bases, with 17 bases remaining between them. CDR1 SEHNR and CDR2 FQNEAQ come from the germline V gene (reference sequence). In DNA form, the CDR3 reads TGTGCCAGCAGCTCAAAGGCAGGGCTTGGGGAGACCCAGTACTTC. This translates into CASSSKAGLGETQYF.

This chain uses TRBV19 with TRBJ1-3; 7 bases are shared with TRBD1. The CDR3 has 14 amino acids. Germline trimming cut 6 bases from V and 4 bases from J; bases unmatched to any gene: 6. In germline, CDR1 is LNHDA, CDR2 SQIVND (reference sequence). CDR3 DNA sequence: TGTGCCAGTAGCCCAGGGGGAACAGGAAACACCATATATTTT. Translation gives CASSPGGTGNTIYF.

This sequence joins TRBV25-1 and TRBJ1-6; tentatively, D is TRBD1 (6 bases). Germline CDR1 and CDR2: MGHDK and SYGVNS. The CDR3 runs 13 residues. V was pared by 7 bases and J by 4 bases, with 8 bases between. The DNA for the CDR3 is TGTGCCAGCAAGGACAGATATAATTCACCCCTCCACTTT. Its translation: CASKDRYNSPLHF. The whole variable domain, filled in from reference TRBV25-1 and TRBJ1-6, reads EADIYQTPRYLVIGTGKKITLECSQTMGHDKMYWYQQDPGMELHLIHYSYGVNSTEKGDLSSESTVSRIRTEHFPLTLESARPSHTSQYLCASKDRYNSPLHFGNGTRLTVT.

J is TRBJ2-7 and V is TRBV6-5, with D tentatively TRBD1 (5 bases). V was clipped by 6 bases and J by 0 bases, with 12 bases between them. Germline values: CDR1 MNHEY, CDR2 SVGAGI. The CDR3 extends over 14 amino acids. The CDR3 bases are TGTGCCAGCAGGGCAGGGCGTAACTCCTACGAGCAGTACTTC. This gives the protein CASRAGRNSYEQYF.

The chain uses TRBV12-3 or TRBV12-4 and TRBJ1-2, with 9 bases fitting TRBD1. This CDR3 comprises 13 residues. The trim removed 6 bases at V and 8 bases at J, leaving 7 bases unmatched. CDR3 DNA: TGTGCCAGCAGCCTGGCCGGGACAGGGGGCTACACCTTC. Protein sequence: CASSLAGTGGYTF.

This clone was detected only a few times. CDR3 residues: CASYSGGPYEQYF. The CDR3 DNA is TGCGCCAGCTACTCAGGGGGCCCCTACGAGCAGTACTTC. The chain couples TRBV10-2 to TRBJ2-7, with TRBD1 identical over 8 bases. CDR1 is WSHSY and CDR2 is SAAADI in the germline V gene. CDR3 length: 13 residues. J lost 2 bases, V lost 8 bases, and 5 bases had no gene match.

This clone was observed a few times. The J gene is TRBJ1-4, the V gene TRBV30; no clear D gene. The CDR3 loop spans 15 amino acids. Germline V gene lookup returns CDR1 GTSNPN and CDR2 SVGIG (reference sequence). The V gene lost 4 bases and the J gene lost 6 bases, with 18 bases spanning the gap. The CDR3 reads CAWNTYSNRDEKLFF. In DNA form, the CDR3 reads TGTGCCTGGAACACGTACTCCAACCGGGATGAAAAACTGTTTTTT.

The rearrangement links TRBV5-1 to TRBJ1-3; TRBD1 matches at 11 bases. Germline V CDR1 and CDR2: SGHRS, YFSETQ. The CDR3 has 16 residues. Trimming at V came to 7 bases and at J to 3 bases, leaving 9 bases not matched to a gene. The CDR3 sequence: CASQGQGVYGGNTIYF. CDR3 coding DNA: TGCGCCAGCCAGGGACAGGGGGTTTATGGTGGAAACACCATATATTTT.

V is TRBV11-2 and J is TRBJ2-7; TRBD1 agrees at 9 bases. CDR3 length equals 15 residues. The junction had 5 bases not matched to a gene; V was cut back by 1 base and J by 4 bases. CDR1 SGHAT and CDR2 FQNNGV come from the germline V gene. CDR3 bases: TGTGCCAGCAGCTTAGTTCCGGGACAGGGATACGAGCAGTACTTC. Its protein product is CASSLVPGQGYEQYF.

The chain joins TRBV7-9 to TRBJ1-4, with D possibly TRBD1 on 6 matching bases. CDR3 length: 19 residues. V was trimmed by 5 bases and J by 0 bases, leaving 22 bases between them. Germline V gives CDR1 SEHNR, CDR2 FQNEAQ (reference sequence). The CDR3 DNA follows: TGTGCCAGCAGCCCCCTGGCCAGGGGACCAAAGGCAACTAATGAAAAACTGTTTTTT. It specifies CASSPLARGPKATNEKLFF. The complete variable domain, with remaining parts taken from reference TRBV7-9 and TRBJ1-4, reads DTGVSQNPRHKITKRGQNVTFRCDPISEHNRLYWYRQTLGQGPEFLTYFQNEAQLEKSRLLSDRFSAERPKGSFSTLEIQRTEQGDSAMYLCASSPLARGPKATNEKLFFGSGTQLSVL.

CDR3 sequence: CASSQDRTSGRQRPFF. In nucleotides, the CDR3 is TGTGCCAGCAGCCAAGACAGGACTAGCGGGAGACAGAGACCGTTCTTC. The chain couples TRBV4-2 to TRBJ2-1, with 13 bases lining up with TRBD2. CDR3 length equals 16 residues. J lost 15 bases, V lost 0 bases, and 11 bases had no gene match. Germline CDR1 reads LGHNA; CDR2 reads YNFKEQ.

The J gene is TRBJ1-6, the V gene TRBV6-2 or TRBV6-3, with unresolved D. CDR3 size: 13 residues. In germline, CDR1 is MNHEY, CDR2 SVGEGT. The ends were cut back, 2 bases at V and 6 bases at J, with 5 bases in the middle. Written as DNA, the CDR3 is TGTGCCAGCAGTTACACTGGTAATTCACCCCTCCACTTT. This codes for CASSYTGNSPLHF.

The J gene is TRBJ1-2, the V gene TRBV28, with TRBD1 as a possible D gene (6 bases). The germline V gene encodes CDR1 MDHEN and CDR2 SYDVKM. The length of the CDR3 is 14 residues. V was clipped by 8 bases and J by 7 bases, with 20 bases between them. The CDR3 DNA follows: TGTGCCAGCCTCACGGCGGGGGCGCTTCGTGGCTACACCTTC. Its translation is CASLTAGALRGYTF.

The chain recombines TRBV5-6 with TRBJ1-1; TRBD1 matches 7 bases. The CDR3 is 15 residues long. J gave up 4 bases and V 1 base, and 7 bases lay outside the gene matches. From germline, CDR1 is SGHDT and CDR2 YYEEEE. CDR3 loop: CASSLFAGGVTEAFF. The CDR3 DNA sequence: TGTGCCAGCAGCTTGTTCGCAGGGGGAGTCACTGAAGCTTTCTTT. Full variable domain (rest looked up from reference TRBV5-6 and TRBJ1-1): DAGVTQSPTHLIKTRGQQVTLRCSPKSGHDTVSWYQQALGQGPQFIFQYYEEEERQRGNFPDRFSGHQFPNYSSELNVNALLLGDSALYLCASSLFAGGVTEAFFGQGTRLTVV.

The chain joins TRBV14 to TRBJ1-1, with 7 bases aligning to TRBD1. After removal of 1 base from V and 6 bases from J, the junction contained 11 bases not matched to a gene. The CDR3 covers 16 residues. The germline V gene encodes CDR1 SGHDN and CDR2 FVKESK. CDR3 nucleotide sequence: TGTGCCAGCAGCCAAGCCGGACAGGTCCCTCGCTCTGAAGCTTTCTTT. Translating gives CASSQAGQVPRSEAFF.

Turning to this clone: Other DNA sequences within the sample encode an identical CDR3. J is TRBJ2-5 and V is TRBV19; no clear D gene. Germline-derived CDR1 and CDR2 are LNHDA and SQIVND (reference sequence). Trimming removed 2 bases from V and 2 bases from J, with 6 bases in between. There are 13 residues in the CDR3. The chain's CDR3 is CASSISGQETQYF. CDR3 bases: TGTGCCAGTAGTATATCCGGGCAAGAGACCCAGTACTTC.

This chain connects TRBV11-2 to TRBJ1-2; 7 nucleotides agree with TRBD1. The CDR3 has 13 residues. V was clipped by 3 bases and J by 4 bases; unmatched bases: 2. Germline V gives CDR1 SGHAT, CDR2 FQNNGV. CDR3 amino acids: CASSLGQRYGYTF. The CDR3 DNA sequence: TGTGCCAGCAGCTTGGGACAGCGCTATGGCTACACCTTC.